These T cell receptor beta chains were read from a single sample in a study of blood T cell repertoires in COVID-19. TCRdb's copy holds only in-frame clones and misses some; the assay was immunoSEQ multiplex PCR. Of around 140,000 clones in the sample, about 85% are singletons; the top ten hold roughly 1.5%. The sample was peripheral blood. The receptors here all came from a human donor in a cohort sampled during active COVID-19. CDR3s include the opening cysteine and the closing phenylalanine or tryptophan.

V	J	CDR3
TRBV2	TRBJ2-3	CASRRTDTDTQYF
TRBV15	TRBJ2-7	CATSRVLTGTLYEQYF
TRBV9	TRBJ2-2	CASSPRLAGYIGELFF
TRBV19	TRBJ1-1	CATRLQGAGDTEAFF
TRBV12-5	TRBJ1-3	CASGTDSFSGNTIYF
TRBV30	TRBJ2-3	CAWGPGLLGLGTDTQYF
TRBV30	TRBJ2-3	CACNEQGLTTDTQYF
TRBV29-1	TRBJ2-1	CSVLGLAGVGDEQFF
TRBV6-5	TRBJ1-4	CASSGGSATNEKLFF
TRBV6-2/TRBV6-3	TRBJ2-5	CASSYPSGRLETQYF
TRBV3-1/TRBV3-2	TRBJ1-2	CASSQHQAARGRDYGYTF
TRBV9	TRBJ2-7	CASSPGGWNEQYF
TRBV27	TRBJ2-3	CASTPIPRTSGKADTQYF
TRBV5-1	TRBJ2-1	CASSPSLLAGDYNEQFF
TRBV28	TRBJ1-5	CASGGQGGQPQHF
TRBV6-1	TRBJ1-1	CASSDERQGARRAFF
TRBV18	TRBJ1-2	CASSPPARQGYGYTF
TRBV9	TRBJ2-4	CASSSTGGSEAKNIQYF
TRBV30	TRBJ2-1	CAWSQNTGANEQFF
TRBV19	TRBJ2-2	CASTRLAGRELFF
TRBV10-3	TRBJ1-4	CAISESMGREKLFF
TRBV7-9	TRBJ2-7	CASTPPGTSGRTHF
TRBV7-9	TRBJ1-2	CASSTLGGATYGYTF
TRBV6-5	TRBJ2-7	CASSRLARSSYEQYF
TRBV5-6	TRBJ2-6	CASSLGWAGAGANVLTF
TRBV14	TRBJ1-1	CEPVQPLNGEAFF
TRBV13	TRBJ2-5	CASSLSTRQETQYF
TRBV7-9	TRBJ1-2	CASSPGTVIPGYGYTF
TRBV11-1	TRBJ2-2	CASSYTSGSETGELFF
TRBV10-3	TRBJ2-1	CAISDCRGFTPSEQFF
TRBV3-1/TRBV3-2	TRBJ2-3	CASSPRGVGADTQYF
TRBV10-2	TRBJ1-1	CASSDLQGVAEAFF
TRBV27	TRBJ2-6	CASQRRFDTAGSSGANVLTF
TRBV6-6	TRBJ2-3	CASSGTGDTQYF
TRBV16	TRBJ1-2	CASSHLLEGNGYTF
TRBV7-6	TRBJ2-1	CASSRVANSYNEQFF
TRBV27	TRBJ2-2	CASSRLGGAPGELFF
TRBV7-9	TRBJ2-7	CASSYRDWSYEQYF
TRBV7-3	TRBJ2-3	CASSLTSGVTDTQYF
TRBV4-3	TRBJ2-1	CASSQVLPGGLAGGSYNEQFF
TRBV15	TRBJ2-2	CAAGEGLYTGELFF
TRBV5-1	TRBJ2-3	CASSLDGRRDTQYF
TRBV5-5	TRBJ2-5	CASSLAAGETQYF
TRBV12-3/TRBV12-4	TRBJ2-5	CASRQSEGETQYF
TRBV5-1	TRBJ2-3	CASSFDPPGQGSTDTQYF
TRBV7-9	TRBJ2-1	CASSQGLADNEQFF
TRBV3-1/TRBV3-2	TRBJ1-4	CASSPVETGNGGGEKLFF
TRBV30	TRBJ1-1	CAWTGWTEAFF
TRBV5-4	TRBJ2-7	CASSSMRQGFNEQYF
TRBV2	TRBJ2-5	CASSLGRLETQYF
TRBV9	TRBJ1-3	CASSVDPSSGNTIYF
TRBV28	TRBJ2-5	CASRYRGRETQYF
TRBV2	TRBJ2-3	CASSDPSGFSTDTQYF
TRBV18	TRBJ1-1	CASSTGASEAFF
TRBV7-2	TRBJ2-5	CASSLGGSLGETQYF
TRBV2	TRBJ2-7	CASSSGTSGSRTYF
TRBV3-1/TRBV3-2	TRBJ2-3	CASSPVPDTQYF